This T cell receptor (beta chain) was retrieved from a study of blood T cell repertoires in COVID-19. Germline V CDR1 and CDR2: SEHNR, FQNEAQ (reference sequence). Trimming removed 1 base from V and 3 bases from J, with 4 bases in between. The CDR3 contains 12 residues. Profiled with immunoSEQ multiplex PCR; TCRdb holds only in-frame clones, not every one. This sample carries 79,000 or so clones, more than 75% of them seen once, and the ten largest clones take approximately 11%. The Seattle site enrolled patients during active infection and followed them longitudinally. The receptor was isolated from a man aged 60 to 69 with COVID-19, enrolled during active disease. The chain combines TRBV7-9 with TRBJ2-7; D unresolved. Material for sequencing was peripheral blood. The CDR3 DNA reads TGTGCCAGCAGCTTAGTGAGCTACGAGCAGTACTTC. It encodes CASSLVSYEQYF.